The clone carrying this T cell receptor beta chain was recorded many times. Compared with germline, one end of the junction differs, possibly owing to a read error. Germline V CDR1 and CDR2: MDHEN, SYDVKM. This CDR3 region has 14 residues. The data belong to a study of T cells in Graves' hyperthyroidism and ophthalmopathy. Study-wide background: The blood sample was taken at first diagnosis, before treatment began.

TCR beta CDR3 regions were amplified from RNA transcripts. First-round RT-PCR targeting the TCR CDR3 was performed with the HTBI primer set. TCRdb reanalysed the multiplex PCR reads using MiXCR and keeps one entry per CDR3 protein. Seen here are about 520,000 distinct CDR3 sequences, under 25% observed once, and the top ten hold 26%. The chain couples TRBV28 to TRBJ2-7; the D gene is possibly TRBD1 (6 bases). This receptor was taken from a man in his late teens or twenties with Graves' hyperthyroidism. Material for sequencing was blood. This CDR3 reads CAGRSGTLTYEQYF. CDR3 sequence (DNA): TGTGCCGGCAGATCCGGGACACTAACCTACGAGCAGTACTTC.